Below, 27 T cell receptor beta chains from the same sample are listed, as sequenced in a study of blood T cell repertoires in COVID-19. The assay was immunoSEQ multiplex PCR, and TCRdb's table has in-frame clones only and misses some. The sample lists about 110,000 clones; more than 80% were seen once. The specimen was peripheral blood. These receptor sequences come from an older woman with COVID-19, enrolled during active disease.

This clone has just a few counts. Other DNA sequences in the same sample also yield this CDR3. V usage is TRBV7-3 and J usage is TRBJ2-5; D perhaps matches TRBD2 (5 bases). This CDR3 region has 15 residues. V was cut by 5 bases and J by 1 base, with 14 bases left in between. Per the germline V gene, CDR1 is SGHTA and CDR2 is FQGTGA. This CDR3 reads CASSPQPTTQETQYF. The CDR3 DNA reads TGTGCCAGCAGCCCACAACCGACTACCCAAGAGACCCAGTACTTC.

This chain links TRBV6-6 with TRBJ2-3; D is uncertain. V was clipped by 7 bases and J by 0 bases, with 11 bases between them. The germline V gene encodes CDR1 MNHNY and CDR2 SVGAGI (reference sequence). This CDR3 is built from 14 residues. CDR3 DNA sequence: TGTGCCAGCATACCAGGCAGGAGCACAGATACGCAGTATTTT. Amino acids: CASIPGRSTDTQYF.

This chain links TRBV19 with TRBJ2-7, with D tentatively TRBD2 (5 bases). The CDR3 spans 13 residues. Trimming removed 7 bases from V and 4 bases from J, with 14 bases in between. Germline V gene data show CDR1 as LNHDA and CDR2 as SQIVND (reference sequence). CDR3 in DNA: TGTGCCAGTATGGAGACTAACGCGTACGAGCAGTACTTC. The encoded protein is CASMETNAYEQYF. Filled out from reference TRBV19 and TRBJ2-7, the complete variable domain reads DGGITQSPKYLFRKEGQNVTLSCEQNLNHDAMYWYRQDPGQGLRLIYYSQIVNDFQKGDIAEGYSVSREKKESFPLTVTSAQKNPTAFYLCASMETNAYEQYFGPGTRLTVT.

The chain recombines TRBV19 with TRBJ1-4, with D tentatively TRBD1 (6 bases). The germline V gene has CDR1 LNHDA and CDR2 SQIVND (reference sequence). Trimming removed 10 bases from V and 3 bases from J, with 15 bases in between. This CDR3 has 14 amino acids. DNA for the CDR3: TGTGCCACCAGGGGTGGGGCAGCTAATGAAAAACTGTTTTTT. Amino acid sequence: CATRGGAANEKLFF.

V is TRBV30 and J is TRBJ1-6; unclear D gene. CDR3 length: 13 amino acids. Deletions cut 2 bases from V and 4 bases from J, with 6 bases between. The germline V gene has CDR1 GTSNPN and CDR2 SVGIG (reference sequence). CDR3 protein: CAWSSEYNSPLHF. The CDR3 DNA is TGTGCCTGGAGTTCGGAGTATAATTCACCCCTCCACTTT. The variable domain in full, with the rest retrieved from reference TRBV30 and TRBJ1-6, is SQTIHQWPATLVQPVGSPLSLECTVEGTSNPNLYWYRQAAGRGLQLLFYSVGIGQISSEVPQNLSASRPQDRQFILSSKKLLLSDSGFYLCAWSSEYNSPLHFGNGTRLTVT.

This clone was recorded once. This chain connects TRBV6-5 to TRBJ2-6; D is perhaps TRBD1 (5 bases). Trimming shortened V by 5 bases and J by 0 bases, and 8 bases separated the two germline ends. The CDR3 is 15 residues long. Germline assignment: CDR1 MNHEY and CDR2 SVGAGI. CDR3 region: CASSNQGSGANVLTF. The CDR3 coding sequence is TGTGCCAGCAGTAACCAGGGCTCTGGGGCCAACGTCCTGACTTTC.

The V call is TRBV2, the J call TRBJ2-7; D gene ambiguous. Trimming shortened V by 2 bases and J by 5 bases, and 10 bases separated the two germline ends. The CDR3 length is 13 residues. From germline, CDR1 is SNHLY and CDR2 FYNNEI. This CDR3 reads CASSETQFHEQYF. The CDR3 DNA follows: TGTGCCAGCAGTGAAACACAGTTCCACGAGCAGTACTTC.

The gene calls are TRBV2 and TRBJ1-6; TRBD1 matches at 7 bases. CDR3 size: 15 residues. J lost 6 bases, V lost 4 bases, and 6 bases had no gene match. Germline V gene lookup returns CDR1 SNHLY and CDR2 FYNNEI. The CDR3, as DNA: TGTGCCAGCAGTGGAGACAGGGCTCTTAATTCACCCCTCCACTTT. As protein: CASSGDRALNSPLHF.

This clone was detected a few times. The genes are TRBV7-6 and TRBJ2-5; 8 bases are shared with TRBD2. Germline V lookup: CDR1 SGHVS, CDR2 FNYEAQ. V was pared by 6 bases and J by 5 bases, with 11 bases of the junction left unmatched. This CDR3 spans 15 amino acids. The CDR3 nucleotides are TGTGCCAGCAGTGTATACGGGGGGGGGCCGGAGACCCAGTACTTC. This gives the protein CASSVYGGGPETQYF. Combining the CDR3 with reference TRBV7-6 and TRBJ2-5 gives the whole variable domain GAGVSQSPRYKVTKRGQDVALRCDPISGHVSLYWYRQALGQGPEFLTYFNYEAQQDKSGLPNDRFSAERPEGSISTLTIQRTEQRDSAMYRCASSVYGGGPETQYFGPGTRLLVL.

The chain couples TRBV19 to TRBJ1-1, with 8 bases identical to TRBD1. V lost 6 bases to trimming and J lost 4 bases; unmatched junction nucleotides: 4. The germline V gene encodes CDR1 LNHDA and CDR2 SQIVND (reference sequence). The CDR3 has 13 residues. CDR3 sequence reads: CASSTTGVTEAFF. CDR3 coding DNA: TGTGCCAGTAGCACGACAGGGGTCACTGAAGCTTTCTTT.

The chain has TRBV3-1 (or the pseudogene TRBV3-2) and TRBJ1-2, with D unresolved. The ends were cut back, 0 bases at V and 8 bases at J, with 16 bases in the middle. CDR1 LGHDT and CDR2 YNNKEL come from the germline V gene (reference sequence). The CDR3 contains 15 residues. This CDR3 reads CASSQEGALAEGYTF. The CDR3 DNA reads TGTGCCAGCAGCCAAGAGGGAGCCCTCGCGGAGGGCTACACCTTC.

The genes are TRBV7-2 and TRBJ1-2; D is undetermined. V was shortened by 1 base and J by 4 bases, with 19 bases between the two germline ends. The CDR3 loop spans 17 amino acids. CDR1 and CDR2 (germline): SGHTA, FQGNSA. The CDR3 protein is CASSLEMGSGLLYGYTF. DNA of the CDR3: TGTGCCAGCAGCTTAGAGATGGGTAGCGGGTTACTCTATGGCTACACCTTC.

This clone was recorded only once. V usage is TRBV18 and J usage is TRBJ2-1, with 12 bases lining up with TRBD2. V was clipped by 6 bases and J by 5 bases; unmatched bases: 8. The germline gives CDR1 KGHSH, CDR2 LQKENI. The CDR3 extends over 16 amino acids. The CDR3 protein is CASSPLAGGRHNEQFF. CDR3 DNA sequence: TGTGCCAGCTCCCCCCTAGCGGGGGGGCGCCACAATGAGCAGTTCTTC.

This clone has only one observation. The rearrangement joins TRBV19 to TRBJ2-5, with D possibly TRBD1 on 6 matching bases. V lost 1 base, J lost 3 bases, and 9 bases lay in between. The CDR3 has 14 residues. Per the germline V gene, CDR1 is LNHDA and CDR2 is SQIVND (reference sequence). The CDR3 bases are TGTGCCAGTAGTATAGGGACAGAGGAAGAGACCCAGTACTTC. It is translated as CASSIGTEEETQYF.

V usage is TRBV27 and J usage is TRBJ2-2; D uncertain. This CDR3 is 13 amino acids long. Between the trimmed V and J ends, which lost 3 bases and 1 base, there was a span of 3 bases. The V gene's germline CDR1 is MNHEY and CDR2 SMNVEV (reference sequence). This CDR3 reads CASSFRNTGELFF. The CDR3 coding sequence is TGTGCCAGCAGTTTCAGGAACACCGGGGAGCTGTTTTTT.

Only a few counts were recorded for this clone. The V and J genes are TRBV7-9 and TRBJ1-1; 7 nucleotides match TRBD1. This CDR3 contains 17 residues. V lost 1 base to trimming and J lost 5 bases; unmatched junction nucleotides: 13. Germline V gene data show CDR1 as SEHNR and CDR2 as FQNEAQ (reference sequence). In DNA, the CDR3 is TGTGCCAGCAGCTTAGTGGTTCAGGGGGGTGCGGGGACTGAAGCTTTCTTT. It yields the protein CASSLVVQGGAGTEAFF.

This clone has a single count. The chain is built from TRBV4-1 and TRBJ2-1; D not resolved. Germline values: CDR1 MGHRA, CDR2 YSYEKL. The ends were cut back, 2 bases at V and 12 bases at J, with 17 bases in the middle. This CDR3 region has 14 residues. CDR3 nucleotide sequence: TGCGCCAGCAGCCAAAGTCAGGATTCCTCAGGGCAGTTCTTC. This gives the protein CASSQSQDSSGQFF.

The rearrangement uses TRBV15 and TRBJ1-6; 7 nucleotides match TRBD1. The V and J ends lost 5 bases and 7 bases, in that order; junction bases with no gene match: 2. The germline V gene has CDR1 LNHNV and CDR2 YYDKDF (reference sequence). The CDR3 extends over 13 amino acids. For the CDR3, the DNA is TGTGCCACCAGCCGGGACAGCAATTCACCCCTCCACTTT. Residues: CATSRDSNSPLHF.

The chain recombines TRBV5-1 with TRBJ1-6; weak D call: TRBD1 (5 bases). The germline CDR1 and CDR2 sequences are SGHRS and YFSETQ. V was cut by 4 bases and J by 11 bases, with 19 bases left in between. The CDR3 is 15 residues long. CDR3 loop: CASSPRGGTSPPLHF. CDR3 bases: TGCGCCAGCAGCCCCCGCGGGGGAACGAGTCCACCCCTCCACTTT.

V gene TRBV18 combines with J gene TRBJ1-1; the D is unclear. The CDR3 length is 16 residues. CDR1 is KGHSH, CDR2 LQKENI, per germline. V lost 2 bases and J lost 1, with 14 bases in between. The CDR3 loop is CASSPARPGRNTEAFF. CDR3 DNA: TGTGCCAGCTCACCAGCGAGGCCGGGAAGGAACACTGAAGCTTTCTTT.

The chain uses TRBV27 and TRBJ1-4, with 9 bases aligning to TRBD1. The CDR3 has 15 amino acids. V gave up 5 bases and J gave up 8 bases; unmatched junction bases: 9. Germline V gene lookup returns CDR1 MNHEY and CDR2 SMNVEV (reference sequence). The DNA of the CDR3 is TGTGCCAGCAGTGCAGCGGGACAGGGTGGGGAAAAACTGTTTTTT. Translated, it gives CASSAAGQGGEKLFF. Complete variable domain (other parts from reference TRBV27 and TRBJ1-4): EAQVTQNPRYLITVTGKKLTVTCSQNMNHEYMSWYRQDPGLGLRQIYYSMNVEVTDKGDVPEGYKVSRKEKRNFPLILESPSPNQTSLYFCASSAAGQGGEKLFFGSGTQLSVL.

CDR3 sequence: CASSLSPPQNYTF. The CDR3 nucleotides read TGCGCCAGCAGCTTGTCACCCCCCCAGAACTACACCTTC. The V call is TRBV5-1, the J call TRBJ1-2; D is unclear. The germline V gene has CDR1 SGHRS and CDR2 YFSETQ. This CDR3 is built from 13 residues. Trimming pared 1 base from V and 10 bases from J, leaving 14 bases between.

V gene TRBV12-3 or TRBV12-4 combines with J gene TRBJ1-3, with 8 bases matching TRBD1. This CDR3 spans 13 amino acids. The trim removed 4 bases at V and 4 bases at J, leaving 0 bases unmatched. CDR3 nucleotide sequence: TGTGCCAGCAGTTGGGACAGGGGAAACACCATATATTTT. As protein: CASSWDRGNTIYF.

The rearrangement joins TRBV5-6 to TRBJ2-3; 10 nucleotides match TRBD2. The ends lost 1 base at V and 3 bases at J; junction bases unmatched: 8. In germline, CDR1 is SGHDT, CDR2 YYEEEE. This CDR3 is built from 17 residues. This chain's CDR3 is CASSLPSGGAVTDTQYF. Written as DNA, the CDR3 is TGTGCCAGCAGCTTGCCCAGCGGGGGGGCGGTTACAGATACGCAGTATTTT. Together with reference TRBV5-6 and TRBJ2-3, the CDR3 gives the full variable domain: DAGVTQSPTHLIKTRGQQVTLRCSPKSGHDTVSWYQQALGQGPQFIFQYYEEEERQRGNFPDRFSGHQFPNYSSELNVNALLLGDSALYLCASSLPSGGAVTDTQYFGPGTRLTVL.

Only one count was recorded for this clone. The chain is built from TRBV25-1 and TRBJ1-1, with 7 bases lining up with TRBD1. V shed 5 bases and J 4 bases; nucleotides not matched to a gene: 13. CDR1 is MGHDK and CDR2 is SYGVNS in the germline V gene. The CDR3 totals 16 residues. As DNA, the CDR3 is TGTGCCAGCAGTCGTTTGTCAGGGGGTAAGAGCACTGAAGCTTTCTTT. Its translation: CASSRLSGGKSTEAFF.

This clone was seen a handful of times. This CDR3 reads CASSQNREPGNTIYF. The CDR3 region has the DNA TGCGCCAGCAGCCAAAACAGGGAACCCGGCAACACCATATATTTT. The rearrangement uses TRBV5-1 and TRBJ1-3, with D possibly being TRBD1 (6 bases). Trimming removed 4 bases from V and 7 bases from J, with 18 bases in between. Looked up from germline, CDR1 is SGHRS and CDR2 is YFSETQ. This CDR3 contains 15 residues. The full variable domain, rest sourced from reference TRBV5-1 and TRBJ1-3, is KAGVTQTPRYLIKTRGQQVTLSCSPISGHRSVSWYQQTPGQGLQFLFEYFSETQRNKGNFPGRFSGRQFSNSRSEMNVSTLELGDSALYLCASSQNREPGNTIYFGEGSWLTVV.

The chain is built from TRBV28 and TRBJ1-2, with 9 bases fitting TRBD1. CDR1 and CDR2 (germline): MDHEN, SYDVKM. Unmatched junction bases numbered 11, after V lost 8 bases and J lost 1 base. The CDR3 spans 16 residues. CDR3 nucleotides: TGTGCCAGCGTTGGGGGGGGACAGGGCCATAACTATGGCTACACCTTC. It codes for CASVGGGQGHNYGYTF.